The 26 T cell receptor beta chains presented below share a single source sample, sequenced in a study of CD8 T cells in ankylosing spondylitis. TCRdb analysed the 5' RACE reads with MiXCR anew, one entry per CDR3 protein. The table records a few hundred thousand distinct CDR3 sequences, over 15% of them present only once. Input material: blood, either unsorted or a sorted T cell fraction (not recorded which). The receptors shown here come from a male donor with ankylosing spondylitis or in good health (not recorded which).

A few counts support this clonotype. This chain links TRBV6-5 with TRBJ2-7; no definite D call. Germline lookup yields CDR1 MNHEY and CDR2 SVGAGI. Trimming shortened V by 6 bases and J by 5 bases, and 11 bases separated the two germline ends. The CDR3 loop spans 12 amino acids. In DNA, the CDR3 is TGTGCCAGCAGCTCTCCTGCCCACGAGCAGTACTTC. Translating gives CASSSPAHEQYF.

This clonotype has only a few counts. The genes are TRBV11-2 and TRBJ2-3, with D tentatively TRBD1 (5 bases). Trimming pared 0 bases from V and 0 bases from J, leaving 10 bases between. The CDR3 is 16 residues long. Germline loops: CDR1 SGHAT, CDR2 FQNNGV. The chain's CDR3 is CASSLEGALSTDTQYF. The CDR3 DNA follows: TGTGCCAGCAGCTTAGAAGGGGCCCTTAGCACAGATACGCAGTATTTT.

In this sample, this clonotype turned up a few times. The CDR3 is CASSPQGLVLFF. As DNA, the CDR3 is TGTGCCAGCAGCCCCCAGGGATTGGTACTGTTTTTT. This chain uses TRBV7-8 with TRBJ1-4; D possibly corresponds to TRBD1 (5 bases). The ends were cut back, 5 bases at V and 13 bases at J, with 14 bases in the middle. The CDR3 sequence is 12 residues long. The V gene's germline CDR1 is SGHVS and CDR2 FQNEAQ.

The J gene is TRBJ2-1, the V gene TRBV4-3; 10 bases line up with TRBD2. Germline V gives CDR1 LGHNA, CDR2 YSLEER. The CDR3 runs to 20 residues. J was trimmed by 0 bases and V by 5 bases; bases with no gene match: 16. The CDR3 nucleotides read TGCGCCAGCAGCTCCCACCGGGCGGGACTAGCGACAAGCTCCTACAATGAGCAGTTCTTC. This translates into CASSSHRAGLATSSYNEQFF.

Notes on this clonotype: Since a much larger clone is just one base distant, this may be a read error. The V gene is TRBV7-8, the J gene TRBJ1-1, with D possibly TRBD1 on 6 matching bases. CDR1 SGHVS and CDR2 FQNEAQ come from the germline V gene. CDR3 size: 14 residues. CDR3 amino acids: CASSDTGLNSEAFF. The CDR3 DNA reads as TGTGCCAGCAGCGACACAGGGCTGAACTCTGAAGCTTTCTTT.

The J gene is TRBJ2-7, the V gene TRBV29-1, with D uncertain. Germline V CDR1 and CDR2: SQVTM, ANQGSEA. The germline V and J ends were trimmed by 5 bases and 3 bases, with 14 bases remaining between them. This CDR3 has 13 residues. CDR3 in amino acids: CSVTQPSSYEQYF. The CDR3 nucleotides read TGCAGCGTTACCCAACCTTCTAGCTACGAGCAGTACTTC.

This chain connects TRBV4-1 to TRBJ2-1; 11 bases line up with TRBD2. This CDR3 has 17 amino acids. V was clipped by 0 bases and J by 1 base; unmatched bases: 2. Germline CDR1 MGHRA, CDR2 YSYEKL. The CDR3 sequence is CASSQDIAGGSYNEQFF. CDR3 bases: TGCGCCAGCAGCCAAGATATAGCGGGAGGGTCCTACAATGAGCAGTTCTTC.

This clonotype was recorded many times. This chain joins TRBV9 and TRBJ2-1; weak D call: TRBD1 (6 bases). Looked up from germline, CDR1 is SGDLS and CDR2 is YYNGEE. The CDR3 covers 16 residues. V was trimmed by 3 bases and J by 8 bases, leaving 21 bases between them. CDR3 sequence reads: CASSEAGTPEVDEQFF. CDR3 bases: TGTGCCAGCAGCGAGGCCGGGACACCAGAGGTTGATGAGCAGTTCTTC.

This clonotype was seen ten or more times. This sequence joins TRBV15 and TRBJ2-1, with D uncertain. Per the germline V gene, CDR1 is LNHNV and CDR2 is YYDKDF (reference sequence). The CDR3 has 12 amino acids. With 2 bases removed from V and 10 bases from J, the gap between germline ends came to 9 bases. Here the CDR3 reads CATSRIPKEQFF. In DNA form, the CDR3 reads TGTGCCACCAGCAGAATACCTAAAGAGCAGTTCTTC.

This clonotype was detected only a few times. This chain connects TRBV29-1 to TRBJ2-2; D is possibly TRBD1 (5 bases). Trimming removed 0 bases at V and 4 bases at J, with 15 bases between. Germline V gives CDR1 SQVTM, CDR2 ANQGSEA. The CDR3 is made up of 16 amino acids. The DNA of the CDR3 is TGCAGCGTTGAAGATCCGGACATTAGGTCCACCGGGGAGCTGTTTTTT. It codes for CSVEDPDIRSTGELFF.

This clonotype was seen a few times. V usage is TRBV12-3 or TRBV12-4 and J usage is TRBJ2-2; TRBD2 is a possible D gene (5 bases). V dropped 1 base and J dropped 0 bases, with 9 bases sitting between them. CDR3 length equals 16 residues. Written as DNA, the CDR3 is TGTGCCAGCAGTTTAGGTCCGGGGACGAACACCGGGGAGCTGTTTTTT. Translating it yields CASSLGPGTNTGELFF.

This clonotype has a handful of counts. The chain is built from TRBV4-3 and TRBJ2-5, with 10 bases that match TRBD2. Germline CDR1 LGHNA, CDR2 YSLEER. V lost 0 bases and J lost 3; bases outside the gene matches: 4. The CDR3 runs 16 residues. Written as DNA, the CDR3 is TGCGCCAGCAGCCAAGATGGGCTAGCGGGAGAAGAGACCCAGTACTTC. Its translation is CASSQDGLAGEETQYF.

This clonotype has more than one count but fewer than ten. This chain uses TRBV27 with TRBJ1-1; 7 bases map to TRBD1. Germline trimming cut 6 bases from V and 3 bases from J; bases unmatched to any gene: 4. The length of the CDR3 is 13 residues. Germline values: CDR1 MNHEY, CDR2 SMNVEV (reference sequence). CDR3 loop: CASRQGTYTEAFF. The DNA for the CDR3 is TGTGCCAGCAGACAGGGGACCTACACTGAAGCTTTCTTT.

The gene calls are TRBV12-3 or TRBV12-4 and TRBJ2-1; 13 nucleotides match TRBD2. The CDR3 runs to 18 residues. Trimming cost V 4 bases and J 5 bases; bases outside gene matches: 11. Here the CDR3 reads CASSYTGTSGKRDNEQFF. DNA for the CDR3: TGTGCCAGCAGTTACACCGGGACTAGCGGGAAGAGGGACAATGAGCAGTTCTTC.

V usage is TRBV7-2 and J usage is TRBJ1-5; a possible D gene is TRBD1 (5 bases). The germline CDR1 and CDR2 sequences are SGHTA and FQGNSA. V lost 5 bases to trimming and J lost 5 bases, with 19 bases between them. This CDR3 has 16 residues. DNA for the CDR3: TGTGCCAGCAGCCTCTGGGACCCGGTCGGGGATCAGCCCCAGCATTTT. Its translation is CASSLWDPVGDQPQHF.

The chain combines TRBV7-9 with TRBJ2-7; possible D gene TRBD1, 5 bases. CDR1 is SEHNR, CDR2 FQNEAQ, per germline (reference sequence). Trimming removed 5 bases at V and 9 bases at J, with 20 bases between. This CDR3 spans 14 amino acids. The CDR3, as DNA: TGTGCCAGCAGCCCGCACCTTGGGGCCACGACGCAGTACTTC. It is translated as CASSPHLGATTQYF.

This clonotype has only a few counts. The gene calls are TRBV7-9 and TRBJ2-5; D gene ambiguous. Per the germline V gene, CDR1 is SEHNR and CDR2 is FQNEAQ (reference sequence). The CDR3 consists of 13 residues. V was cut by 6 bases and J by 12 bases, with 20 bases left in between. The CDR3: CASRPTILDREYF. As DNA, the CDR3 is TGTGCCAGCAGACCGACAATTCTAGACCGGGAGTACTTC.

The sample holds a few counts of this clonotype. The chain recombines TRBV10-3 with TRBJ2-7; the D gene is possibly TRBD1 (5 bases). V was pared by 3 bases and J by 5 bases, with 11 bases between. The CDR3 runs 13 residues. Germline V gives CDR1 ENHRY, CDR2 SYGVKD. The CDR3 nucleotides read TGTGCCATCAGTGATACCAGGGCCCACGAGCAGTACTTC. Its translation is CAISDTRAHEQYF.

The V gene is TRBV27, the J gene TRBJ1-6, with D unclear. This CDR3 has 12 amino acids. Looked up from germline, CDR1 is MNHEY and CDR2 is SMNVEV (reference sequence). The V end was cut by 6 bases, the J end by 6 bases, with 6 bases between. CDR3 nucleotides: TGTGCCAGCAGCCAACCTAATTCACCCCTCCACTTT. Amino acid sequence: CASSQPNSPLHF.

This clonotype occurred a few times. The chain joins TRBV29-1 to TRBJ2-5; unclear D gene. The germline gives CDR1 SQVTM, CDR2 ANQGSEA. Trimming removed 7 bases from V and 5 bases from J, with 14 bases in between. This CDR3 is 12 amino acids long. Written as DNA, the CDR3 is TGCAGCGCTCTGGAGAAATGGGAGACCCAGTACTTC. Translated: CSALEKWETQYF.

This rearrangement joins TRBV7-6 to TRBJ2-7; 8 bases fit TRBD2. With V trimmed by 1 base and J by 6 bases, 8 bases remained unmatched. The CDR3 runs to 15 residues. Germline CDR1 SGHVS, CDR2 FNYEAQ. This chain's CDR3 is CASSLGSGSSGEQYF. CDR3 DNA: TGTGCCAGCAGCTTAGGAAGCGGGAGTTCTGGCGAGCAGTACTTC.

This clonotype has a count of ten or more. The genes are TRBV29-1 and TRBJ2-1, with 9 bases lining up with TRBD2. The junction had 5 bases not matched to a gene; V was cut back by 3 bases and J by 8 bases. The germline V gene encodes CDR1 SQVTM and CDR2 ANQGSEA. This CDR3 is built from 13 residues. The CDR3 is CSVDSGSLDEQFF. The CDR3 DNA is TGCAGCGTTGATAGCGGGAGTCTTGATGAGCAGTTCTTC.

The chain carries TRBV7-9 and TRBJ1-1; TRBD1 agrees at 8 bases. CDR3 length equals 17 residues. Germline CDR1 SEHNR, CDR2 FQNEAQ (reference sequence). The V and J ends lost 2 bases and 1 base, in that order; junction bases with no gene match: 9. The CDR3 reads CASSLPRDRKSNTEAFF. DNA of the CDR3: TGTGCCAGCAGCTTACCCCGGGACAGGAAATCGAACACTGAAGCTTTCTTT.

This clonotype was seen ten or more times. This chain connects TRBV5-1 to TRBJ2-1; 9 nucleotides line up with TRBD2. This CDR3 contains 17 residues. Germline loops: CDR1 SGHRS, CDR2 YFSETQ. V shed 0 bases and J 5 bases; nucleotides not matched to a gene: 9. CDR3 residues: CASSLEVSGRYNNEQFF. CDR3 DNA: TGCGCCAGCAGCTTGGAGGTTAGCGGGAGATATAACAATGAGCAGTTCTTC. Supplemented by reference TRBV5-1 and TRBJ2-1, the full variable domain reads KAGVTQTPRYLIKTRGQQVTLSCSPISGHRSVSWYQQTPGQGLQFLFEYFSETQRNKGNFPGRFSGRQFSNSRSEMNVSTLELGDSALYLCASSLEVSGRYNNEQFFGPGTRLTVL.

This rearrangement joins TRBV12-3 or TRBV12-4 to TRBJ2-1; D may be TRBD1 or TRBD2 (5 bases each). The CDR3 is 13 residues long. Deletions cut 5 bases from V and 5 bases from J, with 10 bases between. CDR3 in DNA: TGTGCCAGCAGTCCGGGGCCAGACAATGAGCAGTTCTTC. Its translation is CASSPGPDNEQFF.

In this sample, this clonotype turned up a few times. V usage is TRBV3-1 and J usage is TRBJ2-7; either TRBD1 or TRBD2 may supply D (5 bases each). CDR3 length: 15 amino acids. V lost 4 bases and J lost 0, with 13 bases in between. Germline values: CDR1 LGHDT, CDR2 YNNKEL (reference sequence). The CDR3 coding sequence is TGTGCCAGCAGCCTGGGGGAGATTCCCTCCTACGAGCAGTACTTC. Translation gives CASSLGEIPSYEQYF.